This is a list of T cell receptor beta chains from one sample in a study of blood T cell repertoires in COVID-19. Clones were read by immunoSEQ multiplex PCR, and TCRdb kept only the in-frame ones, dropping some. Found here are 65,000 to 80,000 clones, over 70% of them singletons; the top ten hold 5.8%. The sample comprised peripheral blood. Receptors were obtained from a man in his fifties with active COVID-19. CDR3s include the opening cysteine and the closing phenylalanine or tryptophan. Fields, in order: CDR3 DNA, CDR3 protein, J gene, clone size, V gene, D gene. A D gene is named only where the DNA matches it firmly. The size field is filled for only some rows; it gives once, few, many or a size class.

DNA: TGTGCCAGCAGCTTACCCGAGAATGGAAACACCATATATTTT
CDR3: CASSLPENGNTIYF
J: TRBJ1-3
size: -
V: TRBV7-9
D: -

DNA: TGTGCCAGCAGCCCCAGGACAGGGGGCTTTACTAACTATGGCTACACCTTC
CDR3: CASSPRTGGFTNYGYTF
J: TRBJ1-2
size: once
V: TRBV9
D: TRBD1

DNA: TGCGCCAGCAGCCATGGGCAGGGGGACACCGGGGAGCTGTTTTTT
CDR3: CASSHGQGDTGELFF
J: TRBJ2-2
size: -
V: TRBV4-3
D: TRBD1

DNA: TGTGCCAGCAGCTCGATTCGGGCCAAAAACATTCAGTACTTC
CDR3: CASSSIRAKNIQYF
J: TRBJ2-4
size: -
V: TRBV11-3
D: -

DNA: TGTGCCAGCAGTTCCAGGGCAACTAATGAAAAACTGTTTTTT
CDR3: CASSSRATNEKLFF
J: TRBJ1-4
size: few
V: TRBV28
D: -

DNA: TGCGCCAGCAGCTGGGGAGCGACAGGTCGGGAAGCTTTCTTT
CDR3: CASSWGATGREAFF
J: TRBJ1-1
size: -
V: TRBV5-1
D: -

DNA: TGTGCCAGCAGTGCCGGGACAGGTTTGGGGGGAAACACCATATATTTT
CDR3: CASSAGTGLGGNTIYF
J: TRBJ1-3
size: -
V: TRBV7-2
D: TRBD1

DNA: TGTGCCAGCAGTTACGGCGGGATTAAGATCTTC
CDR3: CASSYGGIKIF
J: TRBJ2-1
size: -
V: TRBV6-5
D: -

DNA: TGTGCCAGCAGTTACTCGTCCTTGACGGGTGAGCTGTTTTTT
CDR3: CASSYSSLTGELFF
J: TRBJ2-2
size: -
V: TRBV6-5
D: -

DNA: TGTGCCAGCAGCTTAGGGCTAGCGGGAGTCGGAGAGACCCAGTACTTC
CDR3: CASSLGLAGVGETQYF
J: TRBJ2-5
size: -
V: TRBV7-9
D: TRBD2

DNA: TGTGCCAGCAGTGATCCAGGGCTAGATCAGCCCCAGCATTTT
CDR3: CASSDPGLDQPQHF
J: TRBJ1-5
size: -
V: TRBV2
D: -

DNA: TGCGCCAGCAGCCGCACTACCGGGGGGGCGAACACCGGGGAGCTGTTTTTT
CDR3: CASSRTTGGANTGELFF
J: TRBJ2-2
size: -
V: TRBV4-1
D: TRBD2

DNA: TGTGCCAGTAGTATAGCGGGTTCCAACTATGGCTACACCTTC
CDR3: CASSIAGSNYGYTF
J: TRBJ1-2
size: -
V: TRBV19
D: -

DNA: TGCGCCAGCAGCCAAGATCTAGAAGAGACCCAGTACTTC
CDR3: CASSQDLEETQYF
J: TRBJ2-5
size: -
V: TRBV4-1
D: -

DNA: TGCGCCAGCAGCCAAAGATCGGACAGCGAGCAGTACTTC
CDR3: CASSQRSDSEQYF
J: TRBJ2-7
size: -
V: TRBV4-1
D: -

DNA: TGTGCCAGCAGCTTGGTACAGGGCGCCTACAATGAGCAGTTCTTC
CDR3: CASSLVQGAYNEQFF
J: TRBJ2-1
size: -
V: TRBV5-4
D: -

DNA: TGTGCCAGCAGTTCGGACACAGGGGGTCGACAAGAGACCCAGTACTTC
CDR3: CASSSDTGGRQETQYF
J: TRBJ2-5
size: -
V: TRBV27
D: TRBD1

DNA: TGTGCCAGCAGCTTCTTCACAGGGGGCTCTGGAAACACCATATATTTT
CDR3: CASSFFTGGSGNTIYF
J: TRBJ1-3
size: -
V: TRBV7-2
D: TRBD1

DNA: TGTGCCAGCAGTTCCCTGGACAGGGTGTACGAGCAGTACTTC
CDR3: CASSSLDRVYEQYF
J: TRBJ2-7
size: -
V: TRBV28
D: TRBD1

DNA: TGTGCCAGCAGTACCCCCACCGACCGGCTAGCGGGAGATACGCAGTATTTT
CDR3: CASSTPTDRLAGDTQYF
J: TRBJ2-3
size: -
V: TRBV28
D: TRBD2

DNA: TGTGCCAGCAGCCCCGGGACTAGCGGGGGGGTAGATGAGCAGTTCTTC
CDR3: CASSPGTSGGVDEQFF
J: TRBJ2-1
size: -
V: TRBV7-3
D: TRBD2

DNA: TGTGCCAGCAGCGTAGGGCTAGCGGGGACCGGGGAGCTGTTTTTT
CDR3: CASSVGLAGTGELFF
J: TRBJ2-2
size: -
V: TRBV9
D: TRBD2

DNA: TGTGCCAGCGGACAGGGAGCCTACGAGCAGTACTTC
CDR3: CASGQGAYEQYF
J: TRBJ2-7
size: -
V: TRBV27
D: TRBD1

DNA: TGTGCCAGCAGCTTACGAGATCCTCGTCGGGGGTTTAGCAATCAGCCCCAGCATTTT
CDR3: CASSLRDPRRGFSNQPQHF
J: TRBJ1-5
size: -
V: TRBV11-3
D: -

DNA: TGTGCCAGCAGCGTGTTGGTAGCGGAAAACAATGAGCAGTTCTTC
CDR3: CASSVLVAENNEQFF
J: TRBJ2-1
size: few
V: TRBV9
D: -

DNA: TGCAGCGTTGAACCGACAGCCTTCAACTATGGCTACACCTTC
CDR3: CSVEPTAFNYGYTF
J: TRBJ1-2
size: -
V: TRBV29-1
D: -

DNA: TGTGCCAGCTCACCACCGGGACTAGGGGTCTACGAGCAGTACTTC
CDR3: CASSPPGLGVYEQYF
J: TRBJ2-7
size: once
V: TRBV18
D: TRBD2

DNA: TGCGCCAGCAGCCACCAGCTTAGGGGGCCTGGAAACACCATATATTTT
CDR3: CASSHQLRGPGNTIYF
J: TRBJ1-3
size: -
V: TRBV4-1
D: TRBD1

DNA: TGTGCCACCAGTGACCAAGCCTTCTATGGCTACACCTTC
CDR3: CATSDQAFYGYTF
J: TRBJ1-2
size: -
V: TRBV24-1
D: -

DNA: TGTGCCAGCAGCACTCTCGGGGGGGGCAATGAGCAGTTCTTC
CDR3: CASSTLGGGNEQFF
J: TRBJ2-1
size: once
V: TRBV4-2
D: TRBD2

DNA: TGTGCCAGCGGAGCGAGGGAAGCTTTCTTT
CDR3: CASGAREAFF
J: TRBJ1-1
size: -
V: TRBV28
D: -

DNA: TGTGCCAGCAGCTTTCGACAGCAAACCCCCAGCTACACCTTC
CDR3: CASSFRQQTPSYTF
J: TRBJ1-2
size: once
V: TRBV5-6
D: -

DNA: TGTGCCAGCAGTAAGGGTTGGACGGGGGACCAGCATTTT
CDR3: CASSKGWTGDQHF
J: TRBJ1-5
size: -
V: TRBV6-2/TRBV6-3
D: -

DNA: TGTGCCAGCTCGACCGGGACAGGGTTTGGCAATGAGCAGTTCTTC
CDR3: CASSTGTGFGNEQFF
J: TRBJ2-1
size: -
V: TRBV18
D: TRBD1

DNA: TGTGCCAGTAGTACCAACACCCTCTCTGGAAACACCATATATTTT
CDR3: CASSTNTLSGNTIYF
J: TRBJ1-3
size: -
V: TRBV19
D: -

DNA: TGTGCCAGCAGCTCACAGGGGAACTATGGCTACACCTTC
CDR3: CASSSQGNYGYTF
J: TRBJ1-2
size: -
V: TRBV5-4
D: TRBD1

DNA: TGTGCCAGCAGCTTCCTCACGGACGAGCAGTACTTC
CDR3: CASSFLTDEQYF
J: TRBJ2-7
size: -
V: TRBV5-4
D: -

DNA: TGTGCCAGCAGGGCGGGACTAGCGGGATATGGGGGCACCGGGGAGCTGTTTTTT
CDR3: CASRAGLAGYGGTGELFF
J: TRBJ2-2
size: -
V: TRBV5-4
D: TRBD2

DNA: TGTGCCTGGAGTGTACAGGTTAGGGAGACCCAGTACTTC
CDR3: CAWSVQVRETQYF
J: TRBJ2-5
size: -
V: TRBV30
D: -

DNA: TGTGCCAGTGAGTGGGACAGGCCCTATAACTATGGCTACACCTTC
CDR3: CASEWDRPYNYGYTF
J: TRBJ1-2
size: -
V: TRBV2
D: TRBD1

DNA: TGTGCCAGCAGTCCTTACGGCGGGATAGGACGCTCCTACGAGCAGTACTTC
CDR3: CASSPYGGIGRSYEQYF
J: TRBJ2-7
size: -
V: TRBV6-6
D: -

DNA: TGTGCCAGCAGCCGCGGGGGACTAGCAGTCTCTAGCACAGATACGCAGTATTTT
CDR3: CASSRGGLAVSSTDTQYF
J: TRBJ2-3
size: -
V: TRBV11-2
D: TRBD2

DNA: TGTGCCAGCAGCATGACAGAGACTGGGGCCAACGTCCTGACTTTC
CDR3: CASSMTETGANVLTF
J: TRBJ2-6
size: -
V: TRBV5-6
D: -

DNA: TGTGCCAGCTCATTGGGACAGGGGAACTATGGCTACACCTTC
CDR3: CASSLGQGNYGYTF
J: TRBJ1-2
size: -
V: TRBV18
D: TRBD1

DNA: TGCGCCAGCAGCTTGGGATTCACAGGTCTGATCGATAATTCACCCCTCCACTTT
CDR3: CASSLGFTGLIDNSPLHF
J: TRBJ1-6
size: -
V: TRBV5-1
D: -

DNA: TGTGCCACCGGGCCCCGGACAGGGTACGCGAACACCGGGGAGCTGTTTTTT
CDR3: CATGPRTGYANTGELFF
J: TRBJ2-2
size: -
V: TRBV19
D: TRBD1

DNA: TGTGCCAGCAGTTACCAGGGGGCGCTGGACGGGGAGCTGTTTTTT
CDR3: CASSYQGALDGELFF
J: TRBJ2-2
size: -
V: TRBV6-5
D: TRBD1

DNA: TGTGCCAGCAGCCAAGCTGGGACAGTCCAAGAGACCCAGTACTTC
CDR3: CASSQAGTVQETQYF
J: TRBJ2-5
size: -
V: TRBV3-1/TRBV3-2
D: TRBD1

DNA: TGCGCCAGCAGCCGCGCCCCCGGGACTCGGCAAGAGACCCAGTACTTC
CDR3: CASSRAPGTRQETQYF
J: TRBJ2-5
size: -
V: TRBV5-1
D: -

DNA: TGTGCCAGCAGCTCCCGCGGGGGGGCGACAGGCTACACCTTC
CDR3: CASSSRGGATGYTF
J: TRBJ1-2
size: -
V: TRBV7-9
D: -

DNA: TGTGCCAGCAGCCCGTATAGCAATCAGCCCCAGCATTTT
CDR3: CASSPYSNQPQHF
J: TRBJ1-5
size: -
V: TRBV7-2
D: -

DNA: TGTGCCTGGAGTGGTTGGACAGACTATGGCTACACCTTC
CDR3: CAWSGWTDYGYTF
J: TRBJ1-2
size: -
V: TRBV30
D: -

DNA: TGTGCCAGCAGCGTATCGGGGGGCGGCAATGAGCAGTTCTTC
CDR3: CASSVSGGGNEQFF
J: TRBJ2-1
size: -
V: TRBV9
D: -

DNA: TGTGCCAGCTCACCGATGACAGGGGCTAATGAAAAACTGTTTTTT
CDR3: CASSPMTGANEKLFF
J: TRBJ1-4
size: -
V: TRBV18
D: TRBD1

DNA: TGTGCCAGCAGCGTAGCTTTGGCAAAGCAAGAGACCCAGTACTTC
CDR3: CASSVALAKQETQYF
J: TRBJ2-5
size: -
V: TRBV9
D: -

DNA: TGTGCCAGCAGCTTAGCCGGTCACAGGGGAGACAACACTGAAGCTTTCTTT
CDR3: CASSLAGHRGDNTEAFF
J: TRBJ1-1
size: -
V: TRBV7-9
D: TRBD1

DNA: TGTGCCAGCAGAGCGGACCTAAACTATGGCTACACCTTC
CDR3: CASRADLNYGYTF
J: TRBJ1-2
size: -
V: TRBV28
D: -

DNA: TGTGCCAGCAGCCTTACGACTAGCGGGGTCCAGAATGAGCAGTTCTTC
CDR3: CASSLTTSGVQNEQFF
J: TRBJ2-1
size: -
V: TRBV16
D: TRBD2

DNA: TGTGCCAGCAGCTCAGCAGAGACAGCCAATTCACCCCTCCACTTT
CDR3: CASSSAETANSPLHF
J: TRBJ1-6
size: -
V: TRBV7-3
D: -